Listed below are T cell receptor beta chains from one sample, sequenced in a study of immune cell composition in non-small cell lung cancer. Profiling relied on immunoSEQ multiplex PCR, and the TCRdb table lists in-frame clones only, not all of them. The sample holds 5,000 to 5,500 clones, about two thirds seen once. Sequencing was done on a sample of lung tumor tissue. The receptors come from a human donor with non-small cell lung cancer. The conserved cysteine and the conserved F or W are not part of the CDR3 here.

TRBV6-5 14 ASSSRRGLGSYEQY
TRBV19 12 ASSMAVSYNEQF
TRBV28 13 ASSSPSGRRNEQF
TRBV4-1 13 ASSQVGSGSGELF
TRBV2 14 ASSDILQGPNQPQH
TRBV18 13 ASSPERGRGYEQY
TRBV15 14 ATSSRTSGSTDTQY
TRBV4-2 14 ASSLDHQGPDTEAF
TRBV2 11 ASRLQGAHGYT
TRBV27 13 ASSPNSGRAYEQY
TRBV28 12 ASIRGGASAEAF
TRBV28 12 ASRDSSAQETQY
TRBV6-4 12 ASSDSAGYNEQF
TRBV28 10 ASRAGRNTIY
TRBV5-4 14 ASSLEGTGRFNGYT
TRBV18 12 ASSPTSGKNIQY
TRBV19 13 ASSIAQGGYNEQF
TRBV7-2 13 ASSLGRSIFYEQY
TRBV7-9 14 ASSLRGGESHNEQF
TRBV2 11 ASSAFMNTEAF
TRBV5-1 12 ASGREGPQRGQF
TRBV6-1 11 ASSGTSQETQY
TRBV10-3 14 AISESIGQGTGELF
TRBV10-1 12 ASSEVGEENIQY
TRBV5-1 13 ASSLGGTGPNEQF
TRBV7-3 11 ASSSGTSYEQY
TRBV10-3 15 AISESRSSGSFDEQF
TRBV5-6 9 ASSRVGEAI
TRBV7-6 14 ASSLNAGSAGNTIY
TRBV7-7 16 ASSPSSHTGTRMNEQF
TRBV6-4 17 ATPARWAGGEESNQPQH
TRBV28 14 ASSFGTSISTGELF